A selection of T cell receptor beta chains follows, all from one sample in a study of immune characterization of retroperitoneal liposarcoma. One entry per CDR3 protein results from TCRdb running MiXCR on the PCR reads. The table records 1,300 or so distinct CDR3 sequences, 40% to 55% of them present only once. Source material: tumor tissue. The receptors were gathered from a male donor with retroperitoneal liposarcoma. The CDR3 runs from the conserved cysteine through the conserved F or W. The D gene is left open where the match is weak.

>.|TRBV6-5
CASSYSPSYEQFF
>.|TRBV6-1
CASSEAGSRDLGDEQYF
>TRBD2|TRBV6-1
CASSGLAGAYNEQFF
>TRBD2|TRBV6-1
CASSDPGLAGTYSYNEQYF
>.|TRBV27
CASSLRGGVHNEQFF
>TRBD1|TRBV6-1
CASRQGVTQQTETQFF
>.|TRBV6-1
CASSLDGGALSQETQYF
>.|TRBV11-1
CASSLVRGDSYEQFF
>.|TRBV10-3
CAIRSTTGTIYF
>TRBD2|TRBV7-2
CASSSGGGSGNEQFF
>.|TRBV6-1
CASSTSRGTDTQYF
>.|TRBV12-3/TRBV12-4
CASSPGQNGPYEQFF
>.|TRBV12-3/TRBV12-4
CASTEDTGGETQYF
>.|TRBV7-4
CASSLVGNYNEQFF
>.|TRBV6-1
CASSDRATNYNEQFF
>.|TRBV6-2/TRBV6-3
CATSPGGYEQFF
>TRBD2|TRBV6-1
CASSLVTGGYEQFF
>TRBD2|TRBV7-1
CASSSAPGLAGGGNEQFF
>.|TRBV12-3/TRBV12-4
CASSSTVSSAQYF
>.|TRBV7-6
CASSLLDQNTEAFF
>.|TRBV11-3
CASSLDRGIGNTEAFF
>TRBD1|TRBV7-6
CASSLGRTGSSKNIQFF
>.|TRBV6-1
CASSDRVDTQYF
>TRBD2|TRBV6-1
CASTETSYPYEQYF
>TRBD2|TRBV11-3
CASSLEQVAGYNEQYF
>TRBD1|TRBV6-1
CASSESTGVGYEQYF
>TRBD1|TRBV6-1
CASSEEGHRQGMDEQYF
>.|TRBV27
CASGRGNEQFF
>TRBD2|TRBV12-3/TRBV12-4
CASSLGVAGVETQYF
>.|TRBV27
CASSGIRGADTQYF
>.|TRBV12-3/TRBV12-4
CASSLGYNEQYF
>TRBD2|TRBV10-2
CASGPAGEGTDTQYF
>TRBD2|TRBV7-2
CASSKSRAGGEVEQYF
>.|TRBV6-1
CATDKSAGYTDTQYF
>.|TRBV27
CASSVRGKEYEQYF
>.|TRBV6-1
CASSALGRNTIYF
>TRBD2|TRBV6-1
CASSYAETSVYEQYF
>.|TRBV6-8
CASSYGDQNEQFF
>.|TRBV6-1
CASKWNDGTYEQYF
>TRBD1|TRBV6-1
CASSFRTGAGEQYF
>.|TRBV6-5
CASSYNHQRVRGELFF
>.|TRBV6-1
CASSQGLNYGYTF
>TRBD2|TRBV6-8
CASSPGTSGLANTGELFF
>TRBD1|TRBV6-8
CASSGDRTKVRYEQYF
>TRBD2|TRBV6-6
CAISGGDLYEQYF
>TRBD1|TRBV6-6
CASSNPGQGLFF
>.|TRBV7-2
CASSLGAPGGGYEQYF
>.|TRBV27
CASSLSDIGRGNEQFF
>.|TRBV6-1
CASSDRGQVTQYF
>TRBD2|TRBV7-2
CASSLGTSTYNEQFF
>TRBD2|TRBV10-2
CASSESGTNLLPTDTQYF